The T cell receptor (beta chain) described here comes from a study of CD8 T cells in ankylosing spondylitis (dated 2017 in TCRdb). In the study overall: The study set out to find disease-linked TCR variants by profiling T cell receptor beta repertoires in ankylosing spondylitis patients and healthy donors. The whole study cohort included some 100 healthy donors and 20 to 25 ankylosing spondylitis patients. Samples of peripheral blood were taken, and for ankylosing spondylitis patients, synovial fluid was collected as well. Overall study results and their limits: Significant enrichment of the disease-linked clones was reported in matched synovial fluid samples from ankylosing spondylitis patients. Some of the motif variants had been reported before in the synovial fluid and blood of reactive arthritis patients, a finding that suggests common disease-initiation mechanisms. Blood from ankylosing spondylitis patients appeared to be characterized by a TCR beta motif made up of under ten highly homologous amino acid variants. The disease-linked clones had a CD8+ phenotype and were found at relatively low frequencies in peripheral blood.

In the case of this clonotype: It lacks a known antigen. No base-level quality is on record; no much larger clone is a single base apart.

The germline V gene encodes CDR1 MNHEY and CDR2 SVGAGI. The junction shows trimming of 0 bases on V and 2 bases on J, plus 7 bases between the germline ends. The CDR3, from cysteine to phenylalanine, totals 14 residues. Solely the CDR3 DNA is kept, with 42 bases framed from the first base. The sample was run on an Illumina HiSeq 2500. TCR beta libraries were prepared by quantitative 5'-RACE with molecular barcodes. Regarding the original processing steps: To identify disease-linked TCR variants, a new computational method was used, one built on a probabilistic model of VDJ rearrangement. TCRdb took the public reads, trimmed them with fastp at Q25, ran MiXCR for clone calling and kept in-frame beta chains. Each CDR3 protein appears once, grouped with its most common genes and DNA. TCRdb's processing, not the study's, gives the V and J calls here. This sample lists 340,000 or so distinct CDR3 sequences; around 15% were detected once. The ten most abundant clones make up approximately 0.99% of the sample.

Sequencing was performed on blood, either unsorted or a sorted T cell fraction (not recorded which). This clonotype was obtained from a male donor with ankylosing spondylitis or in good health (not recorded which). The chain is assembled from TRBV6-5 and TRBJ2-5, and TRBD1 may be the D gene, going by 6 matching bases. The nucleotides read TGTGCCAGCAGTTACTCGCAGGGGCAAGAGACCCAGTACTTC. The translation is CASSYSQGQETQYF.